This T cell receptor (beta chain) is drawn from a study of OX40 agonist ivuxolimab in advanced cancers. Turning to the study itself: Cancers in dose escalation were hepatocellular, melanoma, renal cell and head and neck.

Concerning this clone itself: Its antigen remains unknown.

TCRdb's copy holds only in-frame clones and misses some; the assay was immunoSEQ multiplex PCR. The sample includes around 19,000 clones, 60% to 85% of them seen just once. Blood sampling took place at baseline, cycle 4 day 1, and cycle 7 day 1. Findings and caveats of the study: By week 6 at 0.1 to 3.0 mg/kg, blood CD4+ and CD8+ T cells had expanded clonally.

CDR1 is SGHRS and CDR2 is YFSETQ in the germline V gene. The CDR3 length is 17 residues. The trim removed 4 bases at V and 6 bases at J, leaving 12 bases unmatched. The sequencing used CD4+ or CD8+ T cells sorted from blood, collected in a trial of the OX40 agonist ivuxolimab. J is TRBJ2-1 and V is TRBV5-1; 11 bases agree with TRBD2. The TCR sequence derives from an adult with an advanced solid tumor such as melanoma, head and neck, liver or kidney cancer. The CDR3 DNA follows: TGCGCCAGCAGCGCACCAACCGGGACTAGCGGCCGCAATGAGCAGTTCTTC. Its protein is CASSAPTGTSGRNEQFF.